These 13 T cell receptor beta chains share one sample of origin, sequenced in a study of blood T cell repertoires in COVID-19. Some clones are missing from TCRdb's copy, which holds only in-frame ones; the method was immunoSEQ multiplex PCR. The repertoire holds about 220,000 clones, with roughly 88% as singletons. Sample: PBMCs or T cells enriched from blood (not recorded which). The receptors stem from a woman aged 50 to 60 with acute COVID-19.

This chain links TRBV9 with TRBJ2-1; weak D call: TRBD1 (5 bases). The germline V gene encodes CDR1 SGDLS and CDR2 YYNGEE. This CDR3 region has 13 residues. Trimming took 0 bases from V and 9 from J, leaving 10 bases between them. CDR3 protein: CASSVGQGAEQFF. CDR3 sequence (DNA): TGTGCCAGCAGCGTAGGGCAGGGTGCTGAGCAGTTCTTC.

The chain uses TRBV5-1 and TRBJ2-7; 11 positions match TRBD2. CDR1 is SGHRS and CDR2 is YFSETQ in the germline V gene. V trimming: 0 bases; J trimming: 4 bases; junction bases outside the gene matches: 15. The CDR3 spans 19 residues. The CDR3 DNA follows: TGCGCCAGCAGCTTGGGCCTTGGGTATAGCGGGAGGGACCTATACGAGCAGTACTTC. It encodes CASSLGLGYSGRDLYEQYF.

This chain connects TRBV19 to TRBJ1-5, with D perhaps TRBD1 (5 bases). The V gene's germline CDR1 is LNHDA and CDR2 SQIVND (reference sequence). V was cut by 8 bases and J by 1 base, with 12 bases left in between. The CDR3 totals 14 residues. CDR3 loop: CASSDSSSNQPQHF. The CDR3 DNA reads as TGTGCCAGTTCAGACAGTTCAAGCAATCAGCCCCAGCATTTT. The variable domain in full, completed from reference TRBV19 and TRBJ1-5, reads DGGITQSPKYLFRKEGQNVTLSCEQNLNHDAMYWYRQDPGQGLRLIYYSQIVNDFQKGDIAEGYSVSREKKESFPLTVTSAQKNPTAFYLCASSDSSSNQPQHFGDGTRLSIL.

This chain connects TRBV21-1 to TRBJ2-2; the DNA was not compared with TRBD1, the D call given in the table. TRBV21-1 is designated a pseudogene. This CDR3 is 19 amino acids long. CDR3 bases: TGTGCCAGCAGCAAGTCAGCCGGGCGTAAGGGGTTGAACACCGGGGAGCTGTTTTTT. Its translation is CASSKSAGRKGLNTGELFF.

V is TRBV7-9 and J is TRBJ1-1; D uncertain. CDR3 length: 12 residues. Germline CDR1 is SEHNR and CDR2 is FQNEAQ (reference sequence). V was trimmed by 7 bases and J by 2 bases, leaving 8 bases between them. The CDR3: CASTLLNTEAFF. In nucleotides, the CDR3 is TGTGCCAGCACCCTCCTAAACACTGAAGCTTTCTTT.

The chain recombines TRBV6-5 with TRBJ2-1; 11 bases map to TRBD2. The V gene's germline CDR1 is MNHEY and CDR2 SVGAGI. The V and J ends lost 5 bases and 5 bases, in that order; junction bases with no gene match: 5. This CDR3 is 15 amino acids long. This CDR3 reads CASSPGTSGNNEQFF. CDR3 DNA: TGTGCCAGCAGTCCCGGGACTAGCGGAAACAATGAGCAGTTCTTC.

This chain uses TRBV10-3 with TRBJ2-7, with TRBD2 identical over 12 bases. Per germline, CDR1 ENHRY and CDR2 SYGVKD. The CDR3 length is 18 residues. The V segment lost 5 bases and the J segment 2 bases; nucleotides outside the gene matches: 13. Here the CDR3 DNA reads TGTGCCATCAGTATACCAGGGACTAGCGGGCTGACTCCCTACGAGCAGTACTTC. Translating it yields CAISIPGTSGLTPYEQYF.

DNA of the CDR3: TGTGCCAGCAGTCTCACAGATGCGAACTATGGCTACACCTTC. Translated, it gives CASSLTDANYGYTF. The chain couples TRBV28 to TRBJ1-2; D is uncertain. V was shortened by 5 bases and J by 2 bases, with 12 bases between the two germline ends. Germline V lookup: CDR1 MDHEN, CDR2 SYDVKM. There are 14 residues in the CDR3.

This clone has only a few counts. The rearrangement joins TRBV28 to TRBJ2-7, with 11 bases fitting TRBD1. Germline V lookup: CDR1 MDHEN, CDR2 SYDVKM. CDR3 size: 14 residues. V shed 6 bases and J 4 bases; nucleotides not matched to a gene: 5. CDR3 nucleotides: TGTGCCAGCAGACGGACAGGGGGCATTTACGAGCAGTACTTC. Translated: CASRRTGGIYEQYF.

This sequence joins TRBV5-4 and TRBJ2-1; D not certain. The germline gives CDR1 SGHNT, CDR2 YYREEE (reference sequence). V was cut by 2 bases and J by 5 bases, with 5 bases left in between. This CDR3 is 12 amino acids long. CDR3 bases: TGTGCCAGCAGCTTTTCCGACAATGAGCAGTTCTTC. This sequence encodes CASSFSDNEQFF.

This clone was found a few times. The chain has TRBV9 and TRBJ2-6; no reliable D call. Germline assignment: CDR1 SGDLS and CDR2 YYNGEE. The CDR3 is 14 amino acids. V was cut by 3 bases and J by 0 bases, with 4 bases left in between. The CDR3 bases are TGTGCCAGCAGCGCCGTCTCTGGGGCCAACGTCCTGACTTTC. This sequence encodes CASSAVSGANVLTF.

CDR3 DNA: TGTGCCAGCTCACGGGACAGGAGTACCCTCGACTATGGCTACACCTTC. Translated, it gives CASSRDRSTLDYGYTF. The rearrangement joins TRBV18 to TRBJ1-2; 8 nucleotides line up with TRBD1. Germline V gene data show CDR1 as KGHSH and CDR2 as LQKENI. V was pared by 4 bases and J by 3 bases, with 10 bases of the junction left unmatched. The CDR3 runs to 16 residues.

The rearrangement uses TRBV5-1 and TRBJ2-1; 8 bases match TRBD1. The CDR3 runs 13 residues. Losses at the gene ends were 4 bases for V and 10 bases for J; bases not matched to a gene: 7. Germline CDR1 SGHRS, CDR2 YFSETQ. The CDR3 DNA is TGCGCCAGCAGCCAAACGGACAGGGCCGAGCAGTTCTTC. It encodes CASSQTDRAEQFF.